This T cell receptor (beta chain) comes out of a study of blood T cell repertoires in COVID-19. Study-wide background: From the United States, Italy and Spain came samples of acute and convalescent COVID-19. Sources were T cells, B-cell-depleted T cells, or PBMCs; the material itself was cDNA or gDNA.

The germline gives CDR1 GTSNPN, CDR2 SVGIG (reference sequence). CDR3 length: 17 amino acids. V gave up 2 bases and J gave up 0 bases; unmatched junction bases: 5. As originally analysed: Amplified reference gene primers provided the basis for estimating nucleated cell counts. Some clones are missing from TCRdb's copy, which holds only in-frame ones; the method was immunoSEQ multiplex PCR. The V and J calls and clone size are taken from that table; D and trimming were inferred from the DNA. The sample contains approximately 100,000 clones, about 89% of which appear only once. The sample comprised peripheral blood. The chain joins TRBV30 to TRBJ2-3; TRBD2 matches at 13 bases. The source of this sequence is a human donor in a cohort sampled during active COVID-19. The CDR3 DNA sequence: TGTGCCTGGAGTAGCCGACTAGCGGGGGGTAGCACAGATACGCAGTATTTT. Translated, it gives CAWSSRLAGGSTDTQYF.